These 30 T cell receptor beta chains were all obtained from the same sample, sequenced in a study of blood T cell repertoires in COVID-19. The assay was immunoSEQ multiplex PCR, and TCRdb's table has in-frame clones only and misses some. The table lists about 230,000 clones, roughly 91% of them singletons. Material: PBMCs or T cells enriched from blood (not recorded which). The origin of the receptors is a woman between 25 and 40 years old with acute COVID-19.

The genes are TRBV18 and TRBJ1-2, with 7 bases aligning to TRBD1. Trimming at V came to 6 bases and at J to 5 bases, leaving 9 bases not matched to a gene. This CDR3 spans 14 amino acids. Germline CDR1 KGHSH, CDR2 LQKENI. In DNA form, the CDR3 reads TGTGCCAGCTCCCCTAACCGGGACAGTTATGGCTACACCTTC. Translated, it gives CASSPNRDSYGYTF.

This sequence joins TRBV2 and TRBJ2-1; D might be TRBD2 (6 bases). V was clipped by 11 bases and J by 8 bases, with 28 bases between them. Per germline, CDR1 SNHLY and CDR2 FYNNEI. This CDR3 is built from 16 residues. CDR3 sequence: CAETEGLAGELDEQFF. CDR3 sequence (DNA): TGTGCCGAAACAGAGGGACTTGCCGGGGAATTAGATGAGCAGTTCTTC.

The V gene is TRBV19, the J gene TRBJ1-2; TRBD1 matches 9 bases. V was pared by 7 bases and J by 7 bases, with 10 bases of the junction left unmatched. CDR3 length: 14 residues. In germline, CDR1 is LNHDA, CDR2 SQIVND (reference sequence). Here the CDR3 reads CASNKGTGYAGYTF. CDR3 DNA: TGTGCCAGTAATAAAGGGACAGGGTACGCTGGCTACACCTTC.

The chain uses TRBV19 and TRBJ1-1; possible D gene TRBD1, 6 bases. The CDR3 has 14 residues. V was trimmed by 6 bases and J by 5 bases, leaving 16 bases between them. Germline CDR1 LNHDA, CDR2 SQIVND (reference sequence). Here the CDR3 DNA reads TGTGCCAGTAGGAAGGAACAGGGTTGGACTGAAGCTTTCTTT. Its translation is CASRKEQGWTEAFF.

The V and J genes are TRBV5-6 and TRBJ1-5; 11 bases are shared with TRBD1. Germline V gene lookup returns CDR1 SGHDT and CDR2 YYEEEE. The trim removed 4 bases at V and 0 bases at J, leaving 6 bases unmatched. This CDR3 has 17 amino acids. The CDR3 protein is CASSDRTGGYSNQPQHF. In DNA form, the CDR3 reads TGTGCCAGCAGCGACCGGACAGGGGGCTATAGCAATCAGCCCCAGCATTTT.

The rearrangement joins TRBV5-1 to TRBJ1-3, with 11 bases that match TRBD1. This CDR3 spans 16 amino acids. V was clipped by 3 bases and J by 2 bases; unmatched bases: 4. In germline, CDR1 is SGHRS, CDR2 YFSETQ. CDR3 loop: CASSWTGGSAGNTIYF. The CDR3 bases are TGCGCCAGCAGCTGGACAGGGGGCTCGGCTGGAAACACCATATATTTT. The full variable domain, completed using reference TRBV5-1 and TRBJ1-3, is KAGVTQTPRYLIKTRGQQVTLSCSPISGHRSVSWYQQTPGQGLQFLFEYFSETQRNKGNFPGRFSGRQFSNSRSEMNVSTLELGDSALYLCASSWTGGSAGNTIYFGEGSWLTVV.

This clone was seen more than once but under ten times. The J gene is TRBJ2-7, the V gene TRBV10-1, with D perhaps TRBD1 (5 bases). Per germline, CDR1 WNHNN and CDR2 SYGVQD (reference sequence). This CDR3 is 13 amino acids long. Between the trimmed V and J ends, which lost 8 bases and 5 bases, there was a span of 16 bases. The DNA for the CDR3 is TGCGCCAGCGTAGGGGTACCTGACAACGAGCAGTACTTC. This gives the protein CASVGVPDNEQYF.

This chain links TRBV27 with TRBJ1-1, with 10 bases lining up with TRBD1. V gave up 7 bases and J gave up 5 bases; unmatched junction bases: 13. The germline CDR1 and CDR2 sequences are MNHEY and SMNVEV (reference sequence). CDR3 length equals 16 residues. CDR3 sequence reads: CASIMGTGASGTEAFF. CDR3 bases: TGTGCCAGCATCATGGGGACAGGGGCTTCTGGAACTGAAGCTTTCTTT.

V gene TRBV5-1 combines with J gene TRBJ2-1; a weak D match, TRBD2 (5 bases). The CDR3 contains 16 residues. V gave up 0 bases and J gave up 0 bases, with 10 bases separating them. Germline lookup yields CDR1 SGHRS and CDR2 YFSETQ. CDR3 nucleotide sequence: TGCGCCAGCAGCTTGGATCCCAGCGGCTCCTACAATGAGCAGTTCTTC. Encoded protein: CASSLDPSGSYNEQFF.

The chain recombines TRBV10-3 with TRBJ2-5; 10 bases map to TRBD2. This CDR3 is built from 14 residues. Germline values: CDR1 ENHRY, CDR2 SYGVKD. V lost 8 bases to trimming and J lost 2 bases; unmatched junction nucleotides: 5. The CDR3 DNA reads TGTGCCATCGGGGGAGCGGGGGGGCAAGAGACCCAGTACTTC. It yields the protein CAIGGAGGQETQYF.

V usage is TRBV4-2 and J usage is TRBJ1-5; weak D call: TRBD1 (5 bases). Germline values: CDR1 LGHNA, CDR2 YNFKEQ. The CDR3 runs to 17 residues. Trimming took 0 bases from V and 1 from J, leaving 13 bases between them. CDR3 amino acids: CASSQDNGGSSNQPQHF. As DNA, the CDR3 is TGTGCCAGCAGCCAAGATAATGGGGGGTCGAGCAATCAGCCCCAGCATTTT.

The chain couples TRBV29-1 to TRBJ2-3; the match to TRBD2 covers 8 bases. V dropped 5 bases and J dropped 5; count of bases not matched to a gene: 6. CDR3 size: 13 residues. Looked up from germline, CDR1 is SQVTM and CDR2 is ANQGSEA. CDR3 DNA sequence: TGCAGCGTTCTACGGGGGGGCATAGATACGCAGTATTTT. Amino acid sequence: CSVLRGGIDTQYF.

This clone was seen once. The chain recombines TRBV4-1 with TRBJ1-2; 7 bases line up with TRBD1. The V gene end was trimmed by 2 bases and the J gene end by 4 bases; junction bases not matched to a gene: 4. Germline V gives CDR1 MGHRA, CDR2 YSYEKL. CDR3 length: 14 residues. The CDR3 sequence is CASSQRQGAYGYTF. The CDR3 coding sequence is TGCGCCAGCAGCCAACGACAGGGAGCCTATGGCTACACCTTC.

CDR3 nucleotides: TGTGCCTGGAATGATCAGGGGAATGGCAATCAGCCCCAGCATTTT. This encodes CAWNDQGNGNQPQHF. This chain links TRBV30 with TRBJ1-5; D might be TRBD1 (6 bases). The CDR3 is 15 amino acids. V was clipped by 4 bases and J by 2 bases, with 15 bases between them. Germline loops: CDR1 GTSNPN, CDR2 SVGIG (reference sequence). The entire variable domain, with the rest obtained from reference TRBV30 and TRBJ1-5, is as follows: SQTIHQWPATLVQPVGSPLSLECTVEGTSNPNLYWYRQAAGRGLQLLFYSVGIGQISSEVPQNLSASRPQDRQFILSSKKLLLSDSGFYLCAWNDQGNGNQPQHFGDGTRLSIL.

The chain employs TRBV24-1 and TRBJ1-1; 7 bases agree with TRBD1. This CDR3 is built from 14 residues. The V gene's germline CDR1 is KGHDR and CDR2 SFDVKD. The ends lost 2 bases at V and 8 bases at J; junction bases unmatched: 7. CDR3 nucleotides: TGTGCCACCAGTGATTCCTCGACAGGGTTGGAAGCTTTCTTT. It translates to CATSDSSTGLEAFF.

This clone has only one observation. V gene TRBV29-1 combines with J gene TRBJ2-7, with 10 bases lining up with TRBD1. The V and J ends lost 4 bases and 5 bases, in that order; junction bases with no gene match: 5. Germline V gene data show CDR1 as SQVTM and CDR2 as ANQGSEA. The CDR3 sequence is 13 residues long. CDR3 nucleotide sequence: TGCAGCGTTGGAGGGACAGGGGCCCACGAGCAGTACTTC. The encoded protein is CSVGGTGAHEQYF.

The CDR3 protein is CASTIGEVGNTIYF. The DNA for the CDR3 is TGTGCCAGTACTATCGGGGAGGTTGGAAACACCATATATTTT. The chain uses TRBV19 and TRBJ1-3; D not resolved. The CDR3 is 14 residues long. The germline V and J ends were trimmed by 7 bases and 3 bases, with 13 bases remaining between them. Per the germline V gene, CDR1 is LNHDA and CDR2 is SQIVND (reference sequence).

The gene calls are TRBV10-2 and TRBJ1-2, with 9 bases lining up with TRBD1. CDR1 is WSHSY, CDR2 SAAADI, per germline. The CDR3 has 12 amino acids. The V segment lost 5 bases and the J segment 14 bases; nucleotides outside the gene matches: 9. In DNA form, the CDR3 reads TGCGCCAGCAGTACCGGGACAGGGTCGGATACCTTC. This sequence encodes CASSTGTGSDTF.

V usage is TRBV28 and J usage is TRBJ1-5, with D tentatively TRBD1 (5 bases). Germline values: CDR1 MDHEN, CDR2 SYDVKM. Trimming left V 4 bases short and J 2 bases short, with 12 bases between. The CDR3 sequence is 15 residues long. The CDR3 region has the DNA TGTGCCAGCAGTTACCGATCCAGGGGCAATCAGCCCCAGCATTTT. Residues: CASSYRSRGNQPQHF.

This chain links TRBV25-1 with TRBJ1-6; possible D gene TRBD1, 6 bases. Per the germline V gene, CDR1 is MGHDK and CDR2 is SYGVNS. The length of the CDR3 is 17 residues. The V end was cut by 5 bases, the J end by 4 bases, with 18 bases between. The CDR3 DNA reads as TGTGCCAGCAGTCCCCAATTGGGGGCCCTATATAATTCACCCCTCCACTTT. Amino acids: CASSPQLGALYNSPLHF.

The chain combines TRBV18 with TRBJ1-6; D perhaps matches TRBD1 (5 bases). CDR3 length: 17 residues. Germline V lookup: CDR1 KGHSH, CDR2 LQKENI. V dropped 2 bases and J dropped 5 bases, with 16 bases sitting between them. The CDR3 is CASSPGIGTGDNSPLHF. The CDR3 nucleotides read TGTGCCAGCTCACCAGGGATAGGGACGGGAGATAATTCACCCCTCCACTTT.

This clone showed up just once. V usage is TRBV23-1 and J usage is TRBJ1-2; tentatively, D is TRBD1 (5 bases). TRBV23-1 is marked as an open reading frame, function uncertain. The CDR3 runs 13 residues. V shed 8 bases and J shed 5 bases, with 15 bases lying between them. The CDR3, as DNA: TGCGCCAGCCGACCACGCGGGGGGTATGGCTACACCTTC. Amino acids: CASRPRGGYGYTF.

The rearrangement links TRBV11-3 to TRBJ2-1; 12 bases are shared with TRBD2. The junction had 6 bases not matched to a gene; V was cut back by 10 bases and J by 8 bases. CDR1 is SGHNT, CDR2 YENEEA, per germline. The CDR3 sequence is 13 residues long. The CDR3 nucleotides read TGTGCCACCGGACTAGCGGGGTCCCATGAGCAGTTCTTC. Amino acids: CATGLAGSHEQFF.

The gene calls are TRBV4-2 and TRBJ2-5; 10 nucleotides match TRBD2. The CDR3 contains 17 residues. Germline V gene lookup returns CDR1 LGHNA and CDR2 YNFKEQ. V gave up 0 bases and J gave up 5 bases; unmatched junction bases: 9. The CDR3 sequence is CASSQEGASGGFETQYF. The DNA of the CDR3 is TGTGCCAGCAGCCAAGAGGGGGCTAGCGGGGGCTTTGAGACCCAGTACTTC.

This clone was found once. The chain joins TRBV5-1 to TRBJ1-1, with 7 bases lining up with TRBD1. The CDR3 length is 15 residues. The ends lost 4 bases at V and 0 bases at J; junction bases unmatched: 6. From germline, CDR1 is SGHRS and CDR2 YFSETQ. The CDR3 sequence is CASSGGQTMNTEAFF. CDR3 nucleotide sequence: TGCGCCAGCAGCGGGGGACAGACCATGAACACTGAAGCTTTCTTT.

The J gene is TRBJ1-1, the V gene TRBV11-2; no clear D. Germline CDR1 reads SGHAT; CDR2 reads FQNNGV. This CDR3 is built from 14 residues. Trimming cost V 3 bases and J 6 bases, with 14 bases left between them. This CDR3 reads CASSLPRLGAEAFF. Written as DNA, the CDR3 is TGTGCCAGCAGCTTGCCCCGATTGGGCGCTGAAGCTTTCTTT.

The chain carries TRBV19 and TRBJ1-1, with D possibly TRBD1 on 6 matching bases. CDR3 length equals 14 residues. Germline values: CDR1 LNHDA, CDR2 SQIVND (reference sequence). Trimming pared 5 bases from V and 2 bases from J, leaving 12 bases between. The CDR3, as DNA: TGTGCCAGTAGTTCGCCCAGGGGAAACACTGAAGCTTTCTTT. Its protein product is CASSSPRGNTEAFF. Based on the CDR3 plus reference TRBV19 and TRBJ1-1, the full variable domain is DGGITQSPKYLFRKEGQNVTLSCEQNLNHDAMYWYRQDPGQGLRLIYYSQIVNDFQKGDIAEGYSVSREKKESFPLTVTSAQKNPTAFYLCASSSPRGNTEAFFGQGTRLTVV.

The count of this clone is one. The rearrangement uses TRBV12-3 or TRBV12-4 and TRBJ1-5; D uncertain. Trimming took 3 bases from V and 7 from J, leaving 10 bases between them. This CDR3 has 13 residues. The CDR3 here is CASSFGFGQPQHF. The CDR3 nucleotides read TGTGCCAGCAGTTTCGGGTTCGGGCAGCCCCAGCATTTT.

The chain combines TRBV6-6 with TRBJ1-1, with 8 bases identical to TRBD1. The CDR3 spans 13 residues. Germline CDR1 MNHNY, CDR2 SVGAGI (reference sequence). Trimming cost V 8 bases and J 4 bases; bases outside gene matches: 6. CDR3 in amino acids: CASDRQGTTEAFF. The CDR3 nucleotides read TGTGCCAGCGATCGACAGGGGACCACTGAAGCTTTCTTT.

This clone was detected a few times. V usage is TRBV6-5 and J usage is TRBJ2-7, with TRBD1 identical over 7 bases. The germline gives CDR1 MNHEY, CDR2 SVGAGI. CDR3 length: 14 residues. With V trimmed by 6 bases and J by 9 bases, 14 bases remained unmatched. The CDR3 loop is CASSSATGNWGQYF. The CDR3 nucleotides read TGTGCCAGCAGCTCCGCGACAGGGAACTGGGGGCAGTACTTC.